The 5 T cell receptor beta chains below come from one sample, sequenced in a study of blood T cell repertoires in COVID-19. The data were produced by immunoSEQ multiplex PCR, yet TCRdb's version contains in-frame clones alone and is incomplete. The sample records around 75,000 clones, around 90% being singletons. The sequenced material came from peripheral blood. The receptors come from a human donor in a cohort sampled during active COVID-19.

This clone was detected once. The chain employs TRBV2 and TRBJ1-1, with a possible D match to TRBD1 (6 bases). CDR3 length: 14 residues. V was pared by 4 bases and J by 7 bases, with 16 bases between. The germline V gene has CDR1 SNHLY and CDR2 FYNNEI. The CDR3 nucleotides are TGTGCCAGCAGTGTAGCCAGGGGCGGAAGTGAAGCTTTCTTT. Translating it yields CASSVARGGSEAFF.

The chain employs TRBV6-1 and TRBJ1-5, with unresolved D. The CDR3 loop spans 15 amino acids. Germline assignment: CDR1 MNHNS and CDR2 SASEGT. Trimming pared 0 bases from V and 7 bases from J, leaving 13 bases between. The CDR3 DNA follows: TGTGCCAGCAGTGAAGCTCCGGGGTATTGGCAGCCCCAGCATTTT. Residues: CASSEAPGYWQPQHF.

The J gene is TRBJ2-7, the V gene TRBV6-5, with 9 positions matching TRBD1. CDR3 length: 14 residues. Trimming took 6 bases from V and 6 from J; bases not matched to a gene: 9. CDR1 MNHEY and CDR2 SVGAGI come from the germline V gene. In DNA form, the CDR3 reads TGTGCCAGCAGCGGTTGGACAGGGGCTCCCGAGCAGTACTTC. It translates to CASSGWTGAPEQYF.

The V call is TRBV5-4, the J call TRBJ2-2; TRBD2 matches at 7 bases. CDR1 SGHNT and CDR2 YYREEE come from the germline V gene (reference sequence). This CDR3 contains 16 residues. V shed 3 bases, J shed 1 base, and the junction held 6 bases outside the gene matches. CDR3 bases: TGTGCCAGCAGCTCGCGATGGGGGGGGAACACCGGGGAGCTGTTTTTT. It translates to CASSSRWGGNTGELFF.

This chain connects TRBV7-2 to TRBJ2-7; D gene ambiguous. Germline values: CDR1 SGHTA, CDR2 FQGNSA. Trimming left V 0 bases short and J 2 bases short, with 14 bases between. The CDR3 length is 16 residues. The CDR3 reads CASSLAAGGGTYEQYF. The DNA of the CDR3 is TGTGCCAGCAGCTTAGCGGCCGGCGGCGGAACCTACGAGCAGTACTTC.